The 5 T cell receptor beta chains below come from one sample, sequenced in a study of regulatory T cells in long-lasting Graves disease. The authors built TCR beta libraries using iRepertoire HTBI primers and Arm-PCR of CDR3 regions. TCRdb re-analysed the multiplex PCR reads in MiXCR, keeping a single row per CDR3 protein. The sample lists approximately 540,000 distinct CDR3 sequences, around 13% occurring once. Time point reported: newly diagnosed GD, antithyroid drugs for less than 3 months. RNA isolated from PBMCs was used to make the TCR library. The same sample was also studied in work on T cells in Graves' hyperthyroidism and ophthalmopathy.

Sequences were derived from peripheral blood mononuclear cells (PBMCs), sampled at new diagnosis, from a patient treated with antithyroid drugs. These receptors originate from a woman between 25 and 40 years old with Graves disease.

This chain joins TRBV7-9 and TRBJ2-5; D is possibly TRBD2 (5 bases). CDR1 and CDR2 (germline): SEHNR, FQNEAQ (reference sequence). CDR3 size: 13 residues. The V gene lost 3 bases and the J gene lost 5 bases, with 10 bases spanning the gap. Written as DNA, the CDR3 is TGTGCCAGCAGCTTCCTGACTACGGAGACCCAGTACTTC. Its protein product is CASSFLTTETQYF.

Many counts were recorded for this clonotype. The genes are TRBV12-3 or TRBV12-4 and TRBJ1-4; D gene unclear. V lost 3 bases and J lost 0, with 5 bases in between. CDR3 length: 14 residues. The CDR3 nucleotides are TGTGCCAGCAGTTTCCGAACAACTAATGAAAAACTGTTTTTT. It specifies CASSFRTTNEKLFF.

The CDR3 DNA reads TGTGCCAGCAGCTTAGGGGAAATACAAACTGAAGCTTTCTTT. Translating gives CASSLGEIQTEAFF. This sequence joins TRBV11-3 and TRBJ1-1; D call uncertain. Germline V gene lookup returns CDR1 SGHNT and CDR2 YENEEA. The CDR3 length is 14 residues. Between the trimmed V and J ends, which lost 1 base and 5 bases, there was a span of 11 bases.

As regards this clonotype: The missing conserved phenylalanine or tryptophan at the end of this CDR3 makes a read error likely. The CDR3 is CASSWQGAKAGELFV. In DNA form, the CDR3 reads TGTGCCAGCAGCTGGCAGGGGGCTAAGGCCGGGGAGCTGTTTGTT. This chain joins TRBV6-1 and TRBJ2-2; 8 bases line up with TRBD1. This CDR3 is 15 amino acids long. Per germline, CDR1 MNHNS and CDR2 SASEGT. J lost 6 bases, V lost 6 bases, and 9 bases had no gene match.

This clonotype appeared many times. The gene calls are TRBV11-2 and TRBJ2-7; D perhaps matches TRBD1 (5 bases). The germline gives CDR1 SGHAT, CDR2 FQNNGV. The CDR3 extends over 15 amino acids. V was trimmed by 5 bases and J by 6 bases, leaving 20 bases between them. CDR3 loop: CASSNQRVGLGEQYF. CDR3 nucleotides: TGTGCCAGCAGCAACCAACGGGTGGGGCTTGGCGAGCAGTACTTC.